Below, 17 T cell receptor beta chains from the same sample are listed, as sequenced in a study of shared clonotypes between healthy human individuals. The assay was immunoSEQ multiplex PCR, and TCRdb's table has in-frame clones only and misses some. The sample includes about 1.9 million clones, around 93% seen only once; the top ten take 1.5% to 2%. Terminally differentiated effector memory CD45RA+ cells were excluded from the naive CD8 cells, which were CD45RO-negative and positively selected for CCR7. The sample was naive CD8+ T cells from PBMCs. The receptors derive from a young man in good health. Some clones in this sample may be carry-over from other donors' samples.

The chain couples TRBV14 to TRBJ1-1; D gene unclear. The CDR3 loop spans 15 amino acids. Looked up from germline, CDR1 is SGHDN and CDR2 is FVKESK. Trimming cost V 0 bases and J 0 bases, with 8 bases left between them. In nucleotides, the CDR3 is TGTGCCAGCAGCCAAGATCCCCCGCTGAACACTGAAGCTTTCTTT. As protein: CASSQDPPLNTEAFF. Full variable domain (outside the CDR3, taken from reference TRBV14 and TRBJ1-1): EAGVTQFPSHSVIEKGQTVTLRCDPISGHDNLYWYRRVMGKEIKFLLHFVKESKQDESGMPNNRFLAERTGGTYSTLKVQPAELEDSGVYFCASSQDPPLNTEAFFGQGTRLTVV.

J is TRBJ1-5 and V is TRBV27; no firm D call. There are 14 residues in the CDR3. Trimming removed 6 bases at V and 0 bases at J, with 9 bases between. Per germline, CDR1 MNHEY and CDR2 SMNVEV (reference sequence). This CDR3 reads CASRPPYSNQPQHF. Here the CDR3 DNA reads TGTGCCAGCAGGCCCCCATATAGCAATCAGCCCCAGCATTTT.

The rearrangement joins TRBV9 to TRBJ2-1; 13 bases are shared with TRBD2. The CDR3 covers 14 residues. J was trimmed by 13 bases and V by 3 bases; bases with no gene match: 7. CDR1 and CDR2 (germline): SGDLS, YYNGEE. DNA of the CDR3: TGTGCCAGCAGCGGAGGGACTAGCGGGATGAAACAGTTCTTC. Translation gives CASSGGTSGMKQFF.

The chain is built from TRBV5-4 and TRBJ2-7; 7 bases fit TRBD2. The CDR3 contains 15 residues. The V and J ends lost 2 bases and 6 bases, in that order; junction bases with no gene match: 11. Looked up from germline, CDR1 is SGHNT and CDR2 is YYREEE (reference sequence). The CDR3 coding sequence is TGTGCCAGCAGCTTAGAGAATCTGGGGAGGGGCGAGCAGTACTTC. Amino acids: CASSLENLGRGEQYF.

CDR3 in amino acids: CSVEMDTDTQYF. The CDR3 DNA reads TGCAGCGTTGAAATGGACACAGATACGCAGTATTTT. The chain combines TRBV29-1 with TRBJ2-3, with unresolved D. Germline V gene data show CDR1 as SQVTM and CDR2 as ANQGSEA. There are 12 residues in the CDR3. Trimming stripped 2 bases from V and 2 bases from J, with 5 bases between.

CDR3 sequence: CSALGLAGVGNEQFF. DNA of the CDR3: TGCAGCGCCTTGGGTCTAGCGGGAGTCGGCAATGAGCAGTTCTTC. The V gene is TRBV29-1, the J gene TRBJ2-1; 10 bases are shared with TRBD2. The V gene end was trimmed by 7 bases and the J gene end by 6 bases; junction bases not matched to a gene: 12. There are 15 residues in the CDR3. CDR1 SQVTM and CDR2 ANQGSEA come from the germline V gene.

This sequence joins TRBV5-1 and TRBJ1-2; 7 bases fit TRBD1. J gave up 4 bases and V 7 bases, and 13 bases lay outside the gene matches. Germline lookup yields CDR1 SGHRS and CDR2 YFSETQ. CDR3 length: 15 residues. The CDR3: CASGDEGAPSYGYTF. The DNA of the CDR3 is TGCGCCAGCGGGGATGAGGGGGCGCCGAGCTATGGCTACACCTTC.

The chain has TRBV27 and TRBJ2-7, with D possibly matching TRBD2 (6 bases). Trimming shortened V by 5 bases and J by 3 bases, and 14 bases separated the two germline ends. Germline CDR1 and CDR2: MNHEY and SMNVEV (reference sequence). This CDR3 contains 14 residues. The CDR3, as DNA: TGTGCCAGCAGTGCGCCGGGACTCATCTACGAGCAGTACTTC. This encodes CASSAPGLIYEQYF.

CDR3: CASRLLGIPGAATSYEQYF. CDR3 coding DNA: TGTGCCAGCAGGTTGCTTGGGATTCCGGGGGCTGCCACATCCTACGAGCAGTACTTC. This chain joins TRBV28 and TRBJ2-7; D is perhaps TRBD1 or TRBD2 (6 bases each). Trimming removed 6 bases at V and 1 base at J, with 28 bases between. CDR1 and CDR2 from the germline V gene are MDHEN and SYDVKM. The CDR3 runs 19 residues. Looking up the rest from reference TRBV28 and TRBJ2-7 gives the full variable domain: DVKVTQSSRYLVKRTGEKVFLECVQDMDHENMFWYRQDPGLGLRLIYFSYDVKMKEKGDIPEGYSVSREKKERFSLILESASTNQTSMYLCASRLLGIPGAATSYEQYFGPGTRLTVT.

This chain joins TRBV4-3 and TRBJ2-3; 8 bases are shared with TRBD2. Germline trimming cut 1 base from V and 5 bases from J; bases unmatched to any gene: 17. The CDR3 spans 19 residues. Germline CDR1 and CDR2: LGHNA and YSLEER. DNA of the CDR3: TGCGCCAGCAGCCAAGTCCCCGAAGTGGAGCGGGAGTTTGGAGATACGCAGTATTTT. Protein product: CASSQVPEVEREFGDTQYF.

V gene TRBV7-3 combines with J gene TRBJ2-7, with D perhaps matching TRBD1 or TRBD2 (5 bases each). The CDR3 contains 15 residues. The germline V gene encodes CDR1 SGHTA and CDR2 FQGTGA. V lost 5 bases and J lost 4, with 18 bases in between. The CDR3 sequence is CASSPEPGKGYEQYF. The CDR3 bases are TGTGCCAGCAGCCCAGAACCCGGGAAGGGGTACGAGCAGTACTTC.

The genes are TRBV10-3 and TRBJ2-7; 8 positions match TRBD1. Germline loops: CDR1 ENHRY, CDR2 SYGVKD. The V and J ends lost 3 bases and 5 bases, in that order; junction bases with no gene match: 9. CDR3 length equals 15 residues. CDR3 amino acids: CAISEMTGVQDEQYF. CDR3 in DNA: TGTGCCATCAGTGAAATGACAGGGGTGCAAGACGAGCAGTACTTC.

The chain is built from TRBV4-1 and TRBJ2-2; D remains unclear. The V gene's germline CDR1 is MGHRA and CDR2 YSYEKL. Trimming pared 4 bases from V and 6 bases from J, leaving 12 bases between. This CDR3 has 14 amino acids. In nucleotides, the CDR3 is TGCGCCAGCAGCCCGACGACTTATGCCGGGGAGCTGTTTTTT. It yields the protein CASSPTTYAGELFF.

CDR3 region: CASSQVFGSHTDTQYF. In DNA, the CDR3 is TGCGCCAGCAGCCAAGTTTTCGGGTCGCACACAGATACGCAGTATTTT. The rearrangement joins TRBV4-3 to TRBJ2-3; D is uncertain. CDR1 is LGHNA and CDR2 is YSLEER in the germline V gene. The V gene lost 1 base and the J gene lost 2 bases, with 13 bases spanning the gap. This CDR3 is built from 16 residues.

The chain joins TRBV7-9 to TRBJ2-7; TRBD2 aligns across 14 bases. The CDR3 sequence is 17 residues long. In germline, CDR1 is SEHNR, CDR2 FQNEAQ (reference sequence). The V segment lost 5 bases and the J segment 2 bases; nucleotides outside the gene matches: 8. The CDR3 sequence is CASSDGLAGGRTYEQYF. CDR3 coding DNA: TGTGCCAGCAGCGATGGACTAGCGGGAGGTCGGACCTACGAGCAGTACTTC.

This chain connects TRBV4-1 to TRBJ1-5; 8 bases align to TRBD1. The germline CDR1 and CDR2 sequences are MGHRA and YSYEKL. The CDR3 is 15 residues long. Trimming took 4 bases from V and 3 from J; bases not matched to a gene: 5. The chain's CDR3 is CASSPSDRDNQPQHF. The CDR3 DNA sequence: TGCGCCAGCAGCCCATCGGACAGGGACAATCAGCCCCAGCATTTT.

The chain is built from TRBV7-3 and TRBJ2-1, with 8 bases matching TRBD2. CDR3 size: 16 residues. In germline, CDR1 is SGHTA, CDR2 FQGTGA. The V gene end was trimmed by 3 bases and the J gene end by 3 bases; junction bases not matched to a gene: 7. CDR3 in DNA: TGTGCCAGCAGCTTCCTTAGACTAGCGCGCTACAATGAGCAGTTCTTC. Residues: CASSFLRLARYNEQFF.